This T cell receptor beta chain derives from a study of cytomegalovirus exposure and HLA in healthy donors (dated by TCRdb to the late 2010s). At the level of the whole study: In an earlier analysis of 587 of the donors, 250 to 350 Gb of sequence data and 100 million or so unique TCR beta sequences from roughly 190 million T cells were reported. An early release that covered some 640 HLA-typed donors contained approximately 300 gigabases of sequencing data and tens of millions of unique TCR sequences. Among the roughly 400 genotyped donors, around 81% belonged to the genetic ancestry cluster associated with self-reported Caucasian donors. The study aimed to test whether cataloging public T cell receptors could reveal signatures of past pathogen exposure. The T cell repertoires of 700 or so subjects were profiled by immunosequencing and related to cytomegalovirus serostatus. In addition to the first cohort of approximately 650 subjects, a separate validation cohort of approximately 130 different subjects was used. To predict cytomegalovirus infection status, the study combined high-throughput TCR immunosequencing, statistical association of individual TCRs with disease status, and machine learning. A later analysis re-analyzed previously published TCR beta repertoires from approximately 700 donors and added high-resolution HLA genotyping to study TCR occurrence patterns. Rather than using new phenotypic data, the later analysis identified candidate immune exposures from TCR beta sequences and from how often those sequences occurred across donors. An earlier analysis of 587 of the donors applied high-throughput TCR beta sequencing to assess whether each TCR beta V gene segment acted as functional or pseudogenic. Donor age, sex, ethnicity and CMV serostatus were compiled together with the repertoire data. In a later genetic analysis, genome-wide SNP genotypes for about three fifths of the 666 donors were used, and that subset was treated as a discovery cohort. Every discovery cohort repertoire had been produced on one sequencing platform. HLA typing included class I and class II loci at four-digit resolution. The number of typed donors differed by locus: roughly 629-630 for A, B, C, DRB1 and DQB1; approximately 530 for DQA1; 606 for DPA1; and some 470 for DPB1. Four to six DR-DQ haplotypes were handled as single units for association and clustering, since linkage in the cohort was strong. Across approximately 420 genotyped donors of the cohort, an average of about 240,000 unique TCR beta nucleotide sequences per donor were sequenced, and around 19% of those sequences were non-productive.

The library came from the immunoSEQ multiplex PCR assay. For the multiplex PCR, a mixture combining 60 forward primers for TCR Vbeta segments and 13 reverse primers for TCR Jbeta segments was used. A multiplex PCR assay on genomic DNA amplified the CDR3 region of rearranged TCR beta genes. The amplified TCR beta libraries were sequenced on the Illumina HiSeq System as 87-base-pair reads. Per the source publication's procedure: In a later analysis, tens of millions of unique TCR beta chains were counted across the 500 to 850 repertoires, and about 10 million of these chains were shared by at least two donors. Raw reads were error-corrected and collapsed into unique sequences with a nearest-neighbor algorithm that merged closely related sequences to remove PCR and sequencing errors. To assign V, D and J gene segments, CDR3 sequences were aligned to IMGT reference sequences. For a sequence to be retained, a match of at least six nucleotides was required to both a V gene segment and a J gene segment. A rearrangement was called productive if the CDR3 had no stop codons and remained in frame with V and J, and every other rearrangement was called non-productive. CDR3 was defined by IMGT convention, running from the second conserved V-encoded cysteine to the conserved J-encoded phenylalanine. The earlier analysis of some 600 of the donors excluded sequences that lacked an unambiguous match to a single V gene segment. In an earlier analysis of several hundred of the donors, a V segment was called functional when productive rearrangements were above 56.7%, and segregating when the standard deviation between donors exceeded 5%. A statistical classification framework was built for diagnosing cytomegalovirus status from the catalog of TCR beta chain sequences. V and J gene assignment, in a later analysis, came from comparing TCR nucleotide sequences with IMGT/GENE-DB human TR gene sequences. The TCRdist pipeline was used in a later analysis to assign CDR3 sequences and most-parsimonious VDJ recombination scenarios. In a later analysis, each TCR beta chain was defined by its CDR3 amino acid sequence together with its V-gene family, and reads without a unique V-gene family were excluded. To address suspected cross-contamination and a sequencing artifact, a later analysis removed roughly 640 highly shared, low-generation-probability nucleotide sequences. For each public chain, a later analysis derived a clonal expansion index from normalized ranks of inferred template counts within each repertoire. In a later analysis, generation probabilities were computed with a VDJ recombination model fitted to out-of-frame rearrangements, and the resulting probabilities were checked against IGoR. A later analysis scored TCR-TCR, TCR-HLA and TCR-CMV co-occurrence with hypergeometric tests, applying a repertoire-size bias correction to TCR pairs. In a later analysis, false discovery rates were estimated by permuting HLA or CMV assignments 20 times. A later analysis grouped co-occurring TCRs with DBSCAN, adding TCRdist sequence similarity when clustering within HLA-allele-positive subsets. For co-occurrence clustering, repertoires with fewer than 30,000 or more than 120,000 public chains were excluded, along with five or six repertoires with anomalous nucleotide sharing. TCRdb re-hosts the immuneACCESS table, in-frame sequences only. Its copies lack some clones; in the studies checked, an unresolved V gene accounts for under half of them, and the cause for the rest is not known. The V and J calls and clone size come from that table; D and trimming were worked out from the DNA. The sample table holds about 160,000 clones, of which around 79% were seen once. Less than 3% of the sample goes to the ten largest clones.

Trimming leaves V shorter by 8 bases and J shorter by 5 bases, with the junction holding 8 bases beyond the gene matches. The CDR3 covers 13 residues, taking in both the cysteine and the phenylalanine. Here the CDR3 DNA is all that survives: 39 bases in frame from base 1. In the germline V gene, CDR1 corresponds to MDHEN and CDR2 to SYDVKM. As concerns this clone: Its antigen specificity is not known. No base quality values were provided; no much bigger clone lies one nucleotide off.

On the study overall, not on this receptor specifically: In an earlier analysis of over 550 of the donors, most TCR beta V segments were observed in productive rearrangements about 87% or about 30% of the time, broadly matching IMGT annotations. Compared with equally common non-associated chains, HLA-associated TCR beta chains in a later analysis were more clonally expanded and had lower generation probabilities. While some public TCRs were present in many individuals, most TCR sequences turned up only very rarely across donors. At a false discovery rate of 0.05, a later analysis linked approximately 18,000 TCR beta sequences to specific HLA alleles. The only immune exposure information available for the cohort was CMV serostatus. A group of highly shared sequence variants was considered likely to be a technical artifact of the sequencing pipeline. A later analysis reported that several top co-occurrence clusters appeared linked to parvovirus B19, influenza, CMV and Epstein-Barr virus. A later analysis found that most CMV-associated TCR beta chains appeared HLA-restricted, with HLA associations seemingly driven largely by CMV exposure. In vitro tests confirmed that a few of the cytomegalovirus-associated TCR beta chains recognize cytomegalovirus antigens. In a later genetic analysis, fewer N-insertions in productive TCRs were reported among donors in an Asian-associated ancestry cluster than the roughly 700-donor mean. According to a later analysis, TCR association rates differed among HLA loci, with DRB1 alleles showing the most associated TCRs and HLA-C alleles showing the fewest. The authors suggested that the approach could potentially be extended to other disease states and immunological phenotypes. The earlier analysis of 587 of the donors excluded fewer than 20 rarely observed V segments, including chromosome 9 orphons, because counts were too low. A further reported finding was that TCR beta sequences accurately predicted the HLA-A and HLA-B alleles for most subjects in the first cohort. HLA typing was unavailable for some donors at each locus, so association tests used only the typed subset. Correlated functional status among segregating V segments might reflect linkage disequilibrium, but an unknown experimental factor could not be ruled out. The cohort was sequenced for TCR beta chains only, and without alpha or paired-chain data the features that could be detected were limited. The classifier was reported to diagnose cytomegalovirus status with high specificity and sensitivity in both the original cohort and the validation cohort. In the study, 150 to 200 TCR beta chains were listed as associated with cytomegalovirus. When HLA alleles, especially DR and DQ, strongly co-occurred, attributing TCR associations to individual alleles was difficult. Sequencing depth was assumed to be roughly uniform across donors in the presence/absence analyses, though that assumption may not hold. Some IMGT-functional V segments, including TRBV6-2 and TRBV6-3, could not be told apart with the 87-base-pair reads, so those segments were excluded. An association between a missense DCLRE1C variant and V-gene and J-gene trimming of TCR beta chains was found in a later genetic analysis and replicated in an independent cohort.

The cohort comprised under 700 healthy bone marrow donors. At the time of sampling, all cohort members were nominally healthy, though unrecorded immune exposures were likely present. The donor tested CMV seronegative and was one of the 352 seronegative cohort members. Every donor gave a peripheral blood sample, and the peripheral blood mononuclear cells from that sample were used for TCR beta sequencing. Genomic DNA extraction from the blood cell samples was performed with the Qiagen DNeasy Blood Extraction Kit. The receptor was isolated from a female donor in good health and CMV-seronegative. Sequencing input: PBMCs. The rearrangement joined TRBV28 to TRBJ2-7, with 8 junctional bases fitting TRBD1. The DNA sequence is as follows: TGTGCCAGCCTCGACAGGGGCCTGAACGAGCAGTACTTC. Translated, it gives CASLDRGLNEQYF.